This T cell receptor beta chain emerged from a study of metastatic and nonmetastatic thyroid tumors. For the study at large: The study looked at repertoires side by side in blood and in tumor or nodule tissue from malignant and benign thyroid patients.

TCRdb reanalyzed the PCR reads via MiXCR. Of 35,000 to 50,000 clones in the sample, 24% are singletons; the top ten hold roughly 15%. All patients were untreated before thyroid surgery. CDR1 is KGHDR, CDR2 SFDVKD, per germline. V dropped 6 bases and J dropped 2; count of bases not matched to a gene: 15. CDR3 size: 19 residues. The chain links TRBV24-1 to TRBJ2-1; 10 bases map to TRBD2. The specimen was tumor tissue. The origin of this receptor is a female donor with papillary thyroid cancer or a benign thyroid nodule (not recorded which). Some clones in this sample may be carry-over from other donors' samples. The CDR3 here is CATSNRDRKREGAYNEQFF. In DNA, the CDR3 is TGTGCCACCAGTAACCGGGACAGAAAGCGGGAGGGCGCCTACAATGAGCAGTTCTTC.